Listed below are T cell receptor beta chains from one sample, sequenced in a study of T cell responses to AZD1222 COVID-19 vaccine. Clones were sequenced by immunoSEQ multiplex PCR, and TCRdb holds only the in-frame ones, with some missing. Seen here are under 150,000 clones, about nine tenths observed once, and the top ten hold approximately 1.6%. This specimen consisted of peripheral blood, obtained 28 days after the second AZD1222 dose. These receptors originate from an adult who received the AZD1222 COVID-19 vaccine. CDR3s include the opening cysteine and the closing phenylalanine or tryptophan. The order of the fields is clone size, J gene, V gene, D gene, CDR3 DNA, CDR3 protein. The D gene is left open where the match is weak. Part of the rows lack a size; the others show once, few, many or a class for expanded clones.

abundance: NA; j_gene: TRBJ1-1; v_gene: TRBV7-2; d_gene: NA; CDR3nt: TGTGCCAGCAGCTTAGCGGAAGGGACTGAAGCTTTCTTT; CDR3aa: CASSLAEGTEAFF
abundance: NA; j_gene: TRBJ2-1; v_gene: TRBV5-1; d_gene: TRBD1; CDR3nt: TGCGCCAGCAGCGCCCACAGGGGCTCCTACAATGAGCAGTTCTTC; CDR3aa: CASSAHRGSYNEQFF
abundance: once; j_gene: TRBJ1-1; v_gene: TRBV5-4; d_gene: NA; CDR3nt: TGTGCCAGCAGCTTGAGCCTGGGAGACACTGAAGCTTTCTTT; CDR3aa: CASSLSLGDTEAFF
abundance: NA; j_gene: TRBJ2-7; v_gene: TRBV11-2; d_gene: NA; CDR3nt: TGTGCCAGCAGCTTAGCGGCGGCGGGAAGGTCGTACGAGCAGTACTTC; CDR3aa: CASSLAAAGRSYEQYF
abundance: NA; j_gene: TRBJ2-1; v_gene: TRBV7-2; d_gene: NA; CDR3nt: TGTGCCAGCAGCTTCATTCCTGCGGCGGGTACTTACAATGAGCAGTTCTTC; CDR3aa: CASSFIPAAGTYNEQFF
abundance: few; j_gene: TRBJ1-6; v_gene: TRBV18; d_gene: TRBD1; CDR3nt: TGTGCCAGCTCACCGGACAGGGGGTGGTCACCCCTCCACTTT; CDR3aa: CASSPDRGWSPLHF
abundance: once; j_gene: TRBJ1-2; v_gene: TRBV5-4; d_gene: TRBD1; CDR3nt: TGTGCCAGCAGCACCGGGACAGGGTCCTATGGCTACACCTTC; CDR3aa: CASSTGTGSYGYTF
abundance: NA; j_gene: TRBJ1-2; v_gene: TRBV19; d_gene: TRBD1; CDR3nt: TGTGCCAGTAGTACCTCGGGACAGCAAACTCCCAGGTACACCTTC; CDR3aa: CASSTSGQQTPRYTF
abundance: once; j_gene: TRBJ1-2; v_gene: TRBV7-3; d_gene: TRBD1; CDR3nt: TGTGCCAACCCGGGACAGGTAGGGGGCTACACCTTC; CDR3aa: CANPGQVGGYTF
abundance: NA; j_gene: TRBJ1-2; v_gene: TRBV4-2; d_gene: NA; CDR3nt: TGTGCCAGCAGCCATGAACAGGGACCTTATGGCTACACCTTC; CDR3aa: CASSHEQGPYGYTF
abundance: NA; j_gene: TRBJ2-2; v_gene: TRBV30; d_gene: NA; CDR3nt: TGTGCCTGTCCCTCCAGGGAGGCGAACACCGGGGAGCTGTTTTTT; CDR3aa: CACPSREANTGELFF
abundance: NA; j_gene: TRBJ2-7; v_gene: TRBV28; d_gene: TRBD2; CDR3nt: TGTGCCAGCGTCGAACCGGGACTAGGGGGCTACGAGCAGTACTTC; CDR3aa: CASVEPGLGGYEQYF
abundance: NA; j_gene: TRBJ2-2; v_gene: TRBV11-3; d_gene: NA; CDR3nt: TGTGCCAGCAGCCCCAAAGGGGAGCTGTTTTTT; CDR3aa: CASSPKGELFF
abundance: NA; j_gene: TRBJ1-4; v_gene: TRBV4-3; d_gene: NA; CDR3nt: TGCGCCAGCAGCCCACAGCCCGCCGTCAATGAAAAACTGTTTTTT; CDR3aa: CASSPQPAVNEKLFF
abundance: NA; j_gene: TRBJ1-1; v_gene: TRBV5-1; d_gene: TRBD1; CDR3nt: TGCGCCAGCACCCCGACAGGGAGCACTGAAGCTTTCTTT; CDR3aa: CASTPTGSTEAFF
abundance: NA; j_gene: TRBJ1-2; v_gene: TRBV7-3; d_gene: NA; CDR3nt: TGTGCCAGCAGCTTAACTGCTGGGGGTTCCTATGGCTACACCTTC; CDR3aa: CASSLTAGGSYGYTF
abundance: NA; j_gene: TRBJ1-2; v_gene: TRBV6-1; d_gene: NA; CDR3nt: TGTGCCAGCAGTGATAACCGACAGGTTTATTTCTATGGCTACACCTTC; CDR3aa: CASSDNRQVYFYGYTF
abundance: NA; j_gene: TRBJ2-7; v_gene: TRBV9; d_gene: NA; CDR3nt: TGTGCCAGCAGCGTAGCCGGCAGTTCCTCCTACGAGCAGTACTTC; CDR3aa: CASSVAGSSSYEQYF
abundance: NA; j_gene: TRBJ2-7; v_gene: TRBV3-1/TRBV3-2; d_gene: NA; CDR3nt: TGTGCCAGCAGCCAAGATTCCCTATCCGAGCAGTACTTC; CDR3aa: CASSQDSLSEQYF
abundance: NA; j_gene: TRBJ1-1; v_gene: TRBV7-9; d_gene: NA; CDR3nt: TGTGCCAGCAGCTCCCCGAGGACGGCGAACACTGAAGCTTTCTTT; CDR3aa: CASSSPRTANTEAFF
abundance: NA; j_gene: TRBJ1-1; v_gene: TRBV25-1; d_gene: NA; CDR3nt: TGTGCCAGCAGTGAATCATCCACTACCCATTGGAAAACTGAAGCTTTCTTT; CDR3aa: CASSESSTTHWKTEAFF
abundance: once; j_gene: TRBJ1-5; v_gene: TRBV19; d_gene: TRBD1; CDR3nt: TGTGCCAGTAGTACCCAAAAGGAGGGGGCCTGGAATCAGCCCCAGCATTTT; CDR3aa: CASSTQKEGAWNQPQHF
abundance: NA; j_gene: TRBJ2-1; v_gene: TRBV7-9; d_gene: TRBD1; CDR3nt: TGTGCCAGCAGCTTAATGACAGGGGGAAATGAGCAGTTCTTC; CDR3aa: CASSLMTGGNEQFF
abundance: NA; j_gene: TRBJ2-3; v_gene: TRBV4-2; d_gene: NA; CDR3nt: TGTGCCAGCAGCCAAGGACCGCTAGGAGGGATCACAGATACGCAGTATTTT; CDR3aa: CASSQGPLGGITDTQYF
abundance: NA; j_gene: TRBJ2-5; v_gene: TRBV5-1; d_gene: NA; CDR3nt: TGCGCCAGCAGCTTGGTCCAAGGGCTTATCGGCCAAGAGACCCAGTACTTC; CDR3aa: CASSLVQGLIGQETQYF
abundance: NA; j_gene: TRBJ1-2; v_gene: TRBV7-2; d_gene: NA; CDR3nt: TGTGCCAGCAGCCTCCGGGACATCCGGGGCTACACCTTC; CDR3aa: CASSLRDIRGYTF
abundance: NA; j_gene: TRBJ1-2; v_gene: TRBV28; d_gene: NA; CDR3nt: TGTGCCAGCAGTAATCCCAGTATCGGCTACACCTTC; CDR3aa: CASSNPSIGYTF
abundance: once; j_gene: TRBJ1-1; v_gene: TRBV20-1; d_gene: NA; CDR3nt: TGCAGTGCTAGAATAGGGGATGGAGCTTTCTTT; CDR3aa: CSARIGDGAFF
abundance: NA; j_gene: TRBJ1-2; v_gene: TRBV5-4; d_gene: TRBD1; CDR3nt: TGTGCCAGCAGCGAACAGGGGAATAACTATGGCTACACCTTC; CDR3aa: CASSEQGNNYGYTF
abundance: once; j_gene: TRBJ1-2; v_gene: TRBV27; d_gene: NA; CDR3nt: TGTGCCAGCAGTGCGACAAGGGACTATGGCTACACCTTC; CDR3aa: CASSATRDYGYTF
abundance: NA; j_gene: TRBJ1-1; v_gene: TRBV7-2; d_gene: NA; CDR3nt: TGTGCCAGCAGCTCGGGAGGACAGTCGGGGGGAGCTTTCTTT; CDR3aa: CASSSGGQSGGAFF
abundance: NA; j_gene: TRBJ2-3; v_gene: TRBV9; d_gene: NA; CDR3nt: TGTGCCAGCAGCGTAACAGACCGCACAGATACGCAGTATTTT; CDR3aa: CASSVTDRTDTQYF
abundance: NA; j_gene: TRBJ1-2; v_gene: TRBV5-6; d_gene: TRBD1; CDR3nt: TGTGCCAGCAGCATTGGACAGGGGAGAGATGGCTACACCTTC; CDR3aa: CASSIGQGRDGYTF
abundance: once; j_gene: TRBJ2-3; v_gene: TRBV6-2/TRBV6-3; d_gene: NA; CDR3nt: TGTGCCAGCAGTTCCTACAGGTTGGGGATAGATACGCAGTATTTT; CDR3aa: CASSSYRLGIDTQYF
abundance: once; j_gene: TRBJ2-3; v_gene: TRBV10-1; d_gene: NA; CDR3nt: TGCGCCAGCAGTGACTCGGGGGTCACAGATACGCAGTATTTT; CDR3aa: CASSDSGVTDTQYF
abundance: once; j_gene: TRBJ1-2; v_gene: TRBV6-5; d_gene: NA; CDR3nt: TGTGCCAGCAGCCCCCGGGGTTGGGGCTACACCTTC; CDR3aa: CASSPRGWGYTF
abundance: NA; j_gene: TRBJ2-7; v_gene: TRBV5-6; d_gene: NA; CDR3nt: TGTGCCAGCAGCAAACAGGGAAACTCCTACGAGCAGTACTTC; CDR3aa: CASSKQGNSYEQYF
abundance: NA; j_gene: TRBJ2-7; v_gene: TRBV5-1; d_gene: TRBD2; CDR3nt: TGCGCCAGCAGCCTGGTTCATTCCGGGACTAGCGACTCCTACGAGCAGTACTTC; CDR3aa: CASSLVHSGTSDSYEQYF
abundance: NA; j_gene: TRBJ1-5; v_gene: TRBV2; d_gene: NA; CDR3nt: TGTGCCAGCAGTGATACAGTCAGCAATCAGCCCCAGCATTTT; CDR3aa: CASSDTVSNQPQHF
abundance: NA; j_gene: TRBJ1-1; v_gene: TRBV6-5; d_gene: NA; CDR3nt: TGTGCCAGCAGTTACGAGGGATTAGGGACTGAAGCTTTCTTT; CDR3aa: CASSYEGLGTEAFF
abundance: few; j_gene: TRBJ1-2; v_gene: TRBV10-1; d_gene: NA; CDR3nt: TGCGCCAGCAGCGCCGGGACCGATTATGGCTACACCTTC; CDR3aa: CASSAGTDYGYTF
abundance: NA; j_gene: TRBJ1-4; v_gene: TRBV24-1; d_gene: NA; CDR3nt: TGTGCCACCAGTGGAGTCAGGGGAGAAAAACTGTTTTTT; CDR3aa: CATSGVRGEKLFF
abundance: NA; j_gene: TRBJ1-5; v_gene: TRBV28; d_gene: TRBD1; CDR3nt: TGTGCCAGCAGAGGGGACAGGGGCGTTTCTCCCCAGCATTTT; CDR3aa: CASRGDRGVSPQHF
abundance: NA; j_gene: TRBJ1-2; v_gene: TRBV2; d_gene: NA; CDR3nt: TGTGCCAGCAGTGACGGGGTGGCCGATAACTATGGCTACACCTTC; CDR3aa: CASSDGVADNYGYTF
abundance: once; j_gene: TRBJ1-2; v_gene: TRBV10-3; d_gene: NA; CDR3nt: TGTGCCATCAGGGGGTCTGGGGCCCTCTTAAACTATGGCTACACCTTC; CDR3aa: CAIRGSGALLNYGYTF
abundance: NA; j_gene: TRBJ2-3; v_gene: TRBV15; d_gene: TRBD2; CDR3nt: TGTGCCACCAGCGGCGGGACTAGCGGGGGGCTCGACACAGATACGCAGTATTTT; CDR3aa: CATSGGTSGGLDTDTQYF
abundance: NA; j_gene: TRBJ1-2; v_gene: TRBV7-2; d_gene: NA; CDR3nt: TGTGCCAGTAGCCTATTTACGGGTGACTATGGCTACACCTTC; CDR3aa: CASSLFTGDYGYTF
abundance: NA; j_gene: TRBJ1-1; v_gene: TRBV14; d_gene: NA; CDR3nt: TGTGCCAGCAGCCCCTGGACCGATAAGGCTTTCTTT; CDR3aa: CASSPWTDKAFF
abundance: NA; j_gene: TRBJ1-2; v_gene: TRBV6-5; d_gene: NA; CDR3nt: TGTGCCAGCAGTAAGATGGCCGGGGAGAACTATGGCTACACCTTC; CDR3aa: CASSKMAGENYGYTF
abundance: NA; j_gene: TRBJ2-1; v_gene: TRBV5-1; d_gene: TRBD1; CDR3nt: TGCGCCAGCAGCTGGGGGCTGACAGGGGGCGGCGACAATGAGCAGTTCTTC; CDR3aa: CASSWGLTGGGDNEQFF
abundance: NA; j_gene: TRBJ1-5; v_gene: TRBV7-2; d_gene: NA; CDR3nt: TGTGCCAGCAGCTTAGTTCTGAATCAGCCCCAGCATTTT; CDR3aa: CASSLVLNQPQHF
abundance: NA; j_gene: TRBJ2-5; v_gene: TRBV15; d_gene: TRBD2; CDR3nt: TGTGCCACCAGCGGCGAGAGGGAGGGACGGGAGACCCAGTACTTC; CDR3aa: CATSGEREGRETQYF
abundance: NA; j_gene: TRBJ2-5; v_gene: TRBV27; d_gene: TRBD2; CDR3nt: TGTGCCAGCAGCCCAAGACTAGCGGGAGAGACCCAGTACTTC; CDR3aa: CASSPRLAGETQYF
abundance: NA; j_gene: TRBJ1-5; v_gene: TRBV19; d_gene: NA; CDR3nt: TGTGCCAGTAGTACGGCACGGAATCAGCCCCAGCATTTT; CDR3aa: CASSTARNQPQHF